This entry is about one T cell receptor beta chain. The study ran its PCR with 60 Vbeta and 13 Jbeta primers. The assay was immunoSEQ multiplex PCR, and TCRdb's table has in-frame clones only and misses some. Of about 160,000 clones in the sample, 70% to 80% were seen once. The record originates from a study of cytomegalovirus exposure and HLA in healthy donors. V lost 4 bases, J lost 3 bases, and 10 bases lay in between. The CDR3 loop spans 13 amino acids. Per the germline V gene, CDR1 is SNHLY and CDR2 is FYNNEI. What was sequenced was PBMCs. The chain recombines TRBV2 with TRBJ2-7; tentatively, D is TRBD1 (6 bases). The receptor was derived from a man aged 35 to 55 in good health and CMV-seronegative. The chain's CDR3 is CASSVQQGYEQYF. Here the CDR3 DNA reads TGTGCCAGCAGTGTCCAACAGGGCTACGAGCAGTACTTC.